One and the same sample provided the 19 T cell receptor beta chains below, sequenced in a study of shared clonotypes between healthy human individuals. Some clones are missing from TCRdb's copy, which holds only in-frame ones; the method was immunoSEQ multiplex PCR. The data hold 2 million to 2.5 million clones, with about 90% observed a single time. The sequenced material came from naive CD4+ T cells from PBMCs. Sample subset: CD45RA+ positively selected. The source is a man between 18 and 29 years old in good health. Some clones in this sample may be carry-over from other donors' samples.

This sequence joins TRBV6-4 and TRBJ2-5; no reliable D call. V lost 4 bases to trimming and J lost 5 bases, with 11 bases between them. Germline CDR1 MRHNA, CDR2 SNTAGT. The CDR3 consists of 13 residues. As DNA, the CDR3 is TGTGCCAGCAGTGTTGAGCGAGGCGAGACCCAGTACTTC. This encodes CASSVERGETQYF.

The rearrangement links TRBV7-9 to TRBJ2-1, with D unresolved. Germline V gives CDR1 SEHNR, CDR2 FQNEAQ (reference sequence). The CDR3 is 15 amino acids. The ends were cut back, 5 bases at V and 6 bases at J, with 17 bases in the middle. CDR3 protein: CASSERTTSINEQFF. DNA of the CDR3: TGTGCCAGCAGCGAGAGGACCACCTCAATCAATGAGCAGTTCTTC.

Turning to this clone: The sample has other DNA sequences that encode this CDR3 too. This rearrangement joins TRBV5-4 to TRBJ2-3; TRBD2 matches 8 bases. The CDR3 has 15 amino acids. With V trimmed by 2 bases and J by 0 bases, 2 bases remained unmatched. Germline V CDR1 and CDR2: SGHNT, YYREEE (reference sequence). As DNA, the CDR3 is TGTGCCAGCAGCTTCAGCGGGAGCAGCACAGATACGCAGTATTTT. Amino acids: CASSFSGSSTDTQYF.

Comments on this clone: At the DNA level, this CDR3 is encoded by other sequences in the same sample as well. V and J are TRBV18 and TRBJ1-1; unclear D gene. CDR3 length equals 14 residues. Per the germline V gene, CDR1 is KGHSH and CDR2 is LQKENI. The ends were cut back, 3 bases at V and 1 base at J, with 9 bases in the middle. This CDR3 is CASSPPGRNTEAFF. CDR3 DNA sequence: TGTGCCAGCTCACCCCCAGGCCGGAACACTGAAGCTTTCTTT.

V is TRBV7-8 and J is TRBJ2-7; D call uncertain. The CDR3 has 15 residues. CDR1 SGHVS and CDR2 FQNEAQ come from the germline V gene. Trimming took 0 bases from V and 7 from J, leaving 16 bases between them. This chain's CDR3 is CASSLAQTQRAEQYF. The CDR3 nucleotides are TGTGCCAGCAGCTTAGCCCAGACTCAGCGAGCGGAGCAGTACTTC.

This chain joins TRBV6-6 and TRBJ2-7; D could derive from TRBD1 or TRBD2 (6 bases each). Germline V gene sequence: CDR1 MNHNY, CDR2 SVGAGI (reference sequence). The CDR3 runs to 15 residues. Trimming shortened V by 0 bases and J by 3 bases, and 12 bases separated the two germline ends. The CDR3: CASSYSRGAVYEQYF. For the CDR3, the DNA is TGTGCCAGCAGTTACTCGAGGGGGGCGGTCTACGAGCAGTACTTC.

As for this clone: Distinct nucleotide sequences in the sample also encode this CDR3. This chain uses TRBV6-6 with TRBJ2-7; D is unclear. The V and J ends lost 0 bases and 2 bases respectively, with 8 bases between them. The CDR3 runs to 14 residues. Germline V gene data show CDR1 as MNHNY and CDR2 as SVGAGI (reference sequence). CDR3 in amino acids: CASSYSIGTYEQYF. The CDR3, as DNA: TGTGCCAGCAGTTACTCGATAGGGACCTACGAGCAGTACTTC.

The rearrangement joins TRBV9 to TRBJ2-5; 8 bases line up with TRBD2. V trimming: 0 bases; J trimming: 4 bases; junction bases outside the gene matches: 5. Germline V gives CDR1 SGDLS, CDR2 YYNGEE. The CDR3 totals 15 residues. CDR3 protein: CASSVAPSGRETQYF. CDR3 DNA sequence: TGTGCCAGCAGCGTAGCCCCGAGCGGGAGAGAGACCCAGTACTTC. The full variable domain, with the rest looked up from reference TRBV9 and TRBJ2-5, is DSGVTQTPKHLITATGQRVTLRCSPRSGDLSVYWYQQSLDQGLQFLIQYYNGEERAKGNILERFSAQQFPDLHSELNLSSLELGDSALYFCASSVAPSGRETQYFGPGTRLLVL.

This chain connects TRBV5-4 to TRBJ2-1; D is undetermined. The V end was cut by 1 base, the J end by 0 bases, with 8 bases between. There are 15 residues in the CDR3. Germline V gene lookup returns CDR1 SGHNT and CDR2 YYREEE (reference sequence). CDR3 sequence: CASSLYISSYNEQFF. The CDR3 DNA reads as TGTGCCAGCAGCTTGTATATTAGCTCCTACAATGAGCAGTTCTTC.

The V call is TRBV10-3, the J call TRBJ1-2; 11 nucleotides agree with TRBD1. This CDR3 has 16 residues. Germline V gene data show CDR1 as ENHRY and CDR2 as SYGVKD. Unmatched junction bases numbered 7, after V lost 3 bases and J lost 4 bases. CDR3 protein: CAISDLGQGASYGYTF. The DNA of the CDR3 is TGTGCCATCAGTGATCTAGGACAGGGGGCTTCCTATGGCTACACCTTC.

This clone was seen only a few times. The chain combines TRBV29-1 with TRBJ1-1, with D possibly matching TRBD1 (6 bases). The V gene lost 5 bases and the J gene lost 3 bases, with 13 bases spanning the gap. Germline V gives CDR1 SQVTM, CDR2 ANQGSEA. The CDR3 has 13 residues. DNA of the CDR3: TGCAGCGTTTCCCGAGGGGGGGACACTGAAGCTTTCTTT. Its protein product is CSVSRGGDTEAFF.

The chain uses TRBV28 and TRBJ1-2; no firm D call. Germline assignment: CDR1 MDHEN and CDR2 SYDVKM. The CDR3 is 14 residues long. V lost 9 bases and J lost 3, with 17 bases in between. The CDR3 here is CASYPTWPDYGYTF. The CDR3 DNA reads as TGTGCCAGTTACCCGACGTGGCCAGACTATGGCTACACCTTC.

This clone was seen only once. The genes are TRBV28 and TRBJ2-7; 8 bases are shared with TRBD2. The germline gives CDR1 MDHEN, CDR2 SYDVKM. The CDR3 extends over 15 amino acids. V dropped 6 bases and J dropped 3; count of bases not matched to a gene: 10. CDR3 in amino acids: CASSTFGGGFYEQYF. The CDR3 DNA reads TGTGCCAGCAGCACGTTCGGGGGGGGCTTCTACGAGCAGTACTTC. Full variable domain (outside the CDR3, taken from reference TRBV28 and TRBJ2-7): DVKVTQSSRYLVKRTGEKVFLECVQDMDHENMFWYRQDPGLGLRLIYFSYDVKMKEKGDIPEGYSVSREKKERFSLILESASTNQTSMYLCASSTFGGGFYEQYFGPGTRLTVT.

This rearrangement joins TRBV27 to TRBJ2-7, with 10 positions matching TRBD2. The CDR3 covers 16 residues. V dropped 5 bases and J dropped 7; count of bases not matched to a gene: 14. CDR1 and CDR2 from the germline V gene are MNHEY and SMNVEV (reference sequence). CDR3 region: CASSPLSGRAQQEQYF. DNA of the CDR3: TGTGCCAGCAGTCCACTAAGCGGGAGGGCACAACAGGAGCAGTACTTC.

Concerning this clone itself: In the same sample, other DNA sequences code for this CDR3. The chain joins TRBV19 to TRBJ2-3; the D is unclear. The ends were cut back, 3 bases at V and 0 bases at J, with 7 bases in the middle. CDR3 size: 14 residues. Germline V gene sequence: CDR1 LNHDA, CDR2 SQIVND (reference sequence). CDR3 in amino acids: CASSISGSTDTQYF. CDR3 DNA: TGTGCCAGTAGTATTAGTGGCAGCACAGATACGCAGTATTTT.

The CDR3 region is CASRRDRANYGYTF. The DNA for the CDR3 is TGTGCCAGCAGACGGGACAGGGCTAACTATGGCTACACCTTC. This chain uses TRBV11-3 with TRBJ1-2; 9 nucleotides match TRBD1. Trimming removed 6 bases from V and 0 bases from J; junction bases left unmatched: 2. From germline, CDR1 is SGHNT and CDR2 YENEEA. The CDR3 has 14 residues.

Worth noting for this clone: The sample holds other DNA sequences that translate to the same CDR3. The J gene is TRBJ2-7, the V gene TRBV7-8, with 8 bases identical to TRBD1. V lost 5 bases and J lost 2; bases outside the gene matches: 5. CDR1 SGHVS and CDR2 FQNEAQ come from the germline V gene. The CDR3 length is 14 residues. CDR3 sequence reads: CASSSPTGAYEQYF. Here the CDR3 DNA reads TGTGCCAGCAGCAGCCCGACAGGGGCCTACGAGCAGTACTTC.

The rearrangement links TRBV7-6 to TRBJ2-7; D may be TRBD1 (6 bases). The V gene lost 5 bases and the J gene lost 0 bases, with 20 bases spanning the gap. In germline, CDR1 is SGHVS, CDR2 FNYEAQ. The CDR3 totals 17 residues. This chain's CDR3 is CASSPGFPVGGSYEQYF. The DNA for the CDR3 is TGTGCCAGCAGCCCCGGTTTCCCAGTAGGGGGCTCCTACGAGCAGTACTTC.

The gene calls are TRBV28 and TRBJ1-4, with TRBD1 as a possible D gene (5 bases). The V gene lost 6 bases and the J gene lost 8 bases, with 19 bases spanning the gap. Germline values: CDR1 MDHEN, CDR2 SYDVKM. This CDR3 comprises 15 residues. In nucleotides, the CDR3 is TGTGCCAGCAGGGGGGTTTCACGGGGCCCAGAAAAACTGTTTTTT. It encodes CASRGVSRGPEKLFF.